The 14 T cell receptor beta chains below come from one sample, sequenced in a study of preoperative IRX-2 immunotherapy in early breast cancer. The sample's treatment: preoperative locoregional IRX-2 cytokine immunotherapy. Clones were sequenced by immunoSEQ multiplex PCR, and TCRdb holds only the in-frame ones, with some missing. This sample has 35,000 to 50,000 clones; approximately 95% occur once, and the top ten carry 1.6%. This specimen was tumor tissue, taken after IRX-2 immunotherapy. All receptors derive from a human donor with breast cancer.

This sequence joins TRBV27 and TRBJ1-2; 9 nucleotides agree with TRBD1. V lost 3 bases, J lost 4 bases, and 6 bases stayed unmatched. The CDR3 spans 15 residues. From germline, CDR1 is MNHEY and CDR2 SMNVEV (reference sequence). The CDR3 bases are TGTGCCAGCAGTTTTAACGGACAGGGGCGCTATGGCTACACCTTC. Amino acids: CASSFNGQGRYGYTF.

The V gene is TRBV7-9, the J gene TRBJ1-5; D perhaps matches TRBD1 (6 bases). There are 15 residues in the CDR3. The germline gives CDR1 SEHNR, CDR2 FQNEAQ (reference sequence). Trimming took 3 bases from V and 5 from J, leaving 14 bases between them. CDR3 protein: CASSLGRGGYQPQHF. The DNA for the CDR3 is TGTGCCAGCAGCTTGGGCAGGGGAGGATATCAGCCCCAGCATTTT.

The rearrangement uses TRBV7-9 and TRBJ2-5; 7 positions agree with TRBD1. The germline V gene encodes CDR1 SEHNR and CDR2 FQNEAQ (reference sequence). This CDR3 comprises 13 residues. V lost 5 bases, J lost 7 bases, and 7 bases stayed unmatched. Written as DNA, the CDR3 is TGTGCCAGCAGCAAAGGGACAGCAGGGACCCAGTACTTC. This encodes CASSKGTAGTQYF. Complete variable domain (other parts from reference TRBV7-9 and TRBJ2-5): DTGVSQNPRHKITKRGQNVTFRCDPISEHNRLYWYRQTLGQGPEFLTYFQNEAQLEKSRLLSDRFSAERPKGSFSTLEIQRTEQGDSAMYLCASSKGTAGTQYFGPGTRLLVL.

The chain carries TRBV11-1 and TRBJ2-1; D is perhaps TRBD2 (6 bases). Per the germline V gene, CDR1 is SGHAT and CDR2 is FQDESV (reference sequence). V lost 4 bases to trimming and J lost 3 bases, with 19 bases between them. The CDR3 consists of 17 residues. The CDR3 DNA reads TGTGCCAGCAGCTCCTCCATAGGGTGGGGGGACTACAATGAGCAGTTCTTC. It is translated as CASSSSIGWGDYNEQFF.

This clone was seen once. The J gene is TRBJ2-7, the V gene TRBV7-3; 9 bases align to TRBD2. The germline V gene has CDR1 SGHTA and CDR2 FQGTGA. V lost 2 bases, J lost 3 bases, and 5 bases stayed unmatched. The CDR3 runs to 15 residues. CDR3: CASSLRGGADYEQYF. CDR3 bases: TGTGCCAGCAGCTTACGCGGGGGGGCCGACTACGAGCAGTACTTC.

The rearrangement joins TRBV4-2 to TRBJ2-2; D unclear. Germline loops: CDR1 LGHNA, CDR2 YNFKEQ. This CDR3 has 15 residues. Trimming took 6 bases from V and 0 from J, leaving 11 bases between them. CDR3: CASRPTVTNTGELFF. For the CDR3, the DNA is TGTGCCAGCAGGCCGACGGTGACGAACACCGGGGAGCTGTTTTTT.

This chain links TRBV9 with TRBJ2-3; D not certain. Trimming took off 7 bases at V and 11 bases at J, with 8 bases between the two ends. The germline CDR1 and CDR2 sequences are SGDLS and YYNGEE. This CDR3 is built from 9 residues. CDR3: CASSQEQYF. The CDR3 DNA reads TGTGCCAGCTCGCAGGAGCAGTATTTT.

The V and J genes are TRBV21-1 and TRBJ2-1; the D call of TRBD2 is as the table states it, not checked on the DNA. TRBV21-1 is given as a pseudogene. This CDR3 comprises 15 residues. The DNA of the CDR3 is TGTGCCAGCAGCAAATGTGCTAGCGGCAACAATGAGCAGTTCTTC. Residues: CASSKCASGNNEQFF.

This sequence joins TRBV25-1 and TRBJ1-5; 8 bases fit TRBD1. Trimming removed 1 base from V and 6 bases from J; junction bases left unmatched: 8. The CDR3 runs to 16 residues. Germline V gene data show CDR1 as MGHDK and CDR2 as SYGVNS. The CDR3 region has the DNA TGTGCCAGCAGTGAATCGGAAACAGGGGGGAGTCAGCCCCAGCATTTT. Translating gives CASSESETGGSQPQHF.

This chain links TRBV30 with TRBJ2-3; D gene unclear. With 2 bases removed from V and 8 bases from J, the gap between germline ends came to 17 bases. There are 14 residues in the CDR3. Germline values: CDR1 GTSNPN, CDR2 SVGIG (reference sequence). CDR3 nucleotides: TGTGCCTGGAGTATTTCGTCCCGCACTATTACGCAGTATTTT. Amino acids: CAWSISSRTITQYF.

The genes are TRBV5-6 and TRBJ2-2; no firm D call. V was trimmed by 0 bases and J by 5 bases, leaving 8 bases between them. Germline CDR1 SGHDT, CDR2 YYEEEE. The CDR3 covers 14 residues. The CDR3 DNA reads TGTGCCAGCAGCTTGGGGATGGGAACCGGGGAGCTGTTTTTT. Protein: CASSLGMGTGELFF.

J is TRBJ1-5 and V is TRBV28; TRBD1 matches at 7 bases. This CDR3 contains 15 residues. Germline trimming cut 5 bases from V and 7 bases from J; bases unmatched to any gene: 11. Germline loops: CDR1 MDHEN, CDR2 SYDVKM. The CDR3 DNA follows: TGTGCCAGCAGTCGCCCCGGGACAGTAGGGCAGCCCCAGCATTTT. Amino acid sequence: CASSRPGTVGQPQHF.

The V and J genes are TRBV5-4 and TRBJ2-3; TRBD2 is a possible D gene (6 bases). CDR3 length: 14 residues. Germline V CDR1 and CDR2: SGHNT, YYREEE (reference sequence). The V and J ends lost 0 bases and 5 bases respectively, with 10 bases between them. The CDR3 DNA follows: TGTGCCAGCAGCTTGGATTCGCGGGGAGATACGCAGTATTTT. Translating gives CASSLDSRGDTQYF.

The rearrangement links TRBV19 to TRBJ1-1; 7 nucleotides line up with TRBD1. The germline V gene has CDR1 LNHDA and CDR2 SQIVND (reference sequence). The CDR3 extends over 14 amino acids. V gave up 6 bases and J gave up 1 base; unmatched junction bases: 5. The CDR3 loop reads CASSPDRWNTEAFF. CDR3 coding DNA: TGTGCCAGTAGCCCGGACAGGTGGAACACTGAAGCTTTCTTT. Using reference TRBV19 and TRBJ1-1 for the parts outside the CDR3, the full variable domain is DGGITQSPKYLFRKEGQNVTLSCEQNLNHDAMYWYRQDPGQGLRLIYYSQIVNDFQKGDIAEGYSVSREKKESFPLTVTSAQKNPTAFYLCASSPDRWNTEAFFGQGTRLTVV.